These 2 T cell receptor beta chains share one sample of origin, sequenced in a study of beta chain features in type 1 diabetes. Study conclusions and caveats: Researchers report that Type 1 diabetes patients had moderately but significantly shorter TCRB CDR3s across all four CD4+ subsets.

For these TCRs, the target antigens are not known. As every portion of the isolated RNA was reverse transcribed, the sequencing read expressed TCRB transcripts. The assay was immunoSEQ multiplex PCR, and TCRdb's table has in-frame clones only and misses some. The sample records over 200,000 clones, 9.5% to 13% being singletons. What was sequenced was naive CD4+ T cells from blood. Receptor source: a man between 25 and 39 years old with type 1 diabetes.

The chain joins TRBV29-1 to TRBJ1-3; no definite D call. Trimming left V 5 bases short and J 4 bases short, with 6 bases between. CDR3 size: 11 residues. CDR1 SQVTM and CDR2 ANQGSEA come from the germline V gene. This chain's CDR3 is CSVTGGNTIYF. The DNA for the CDR3 is TGCAGCGTTACCGGGGGAAACACCATATATTTT.

This clone has more than one count but fewer than ten. The chain carries TRBV5-1 and TRBJ2-5; D unresolved. This CDR3 region has 13 residues. The V gene's germline CDR1 is SGHRS and CDR2 YFSETQ. Trimming cost V 2 bases and J 0 bases, with 5 bases left between them. The CDR3 DNA follows: TGCGCCAGCAGCTTCCTGTACCAAGAGACCCAGTACTTC. This gives the protein CASSFLYQETQYF.